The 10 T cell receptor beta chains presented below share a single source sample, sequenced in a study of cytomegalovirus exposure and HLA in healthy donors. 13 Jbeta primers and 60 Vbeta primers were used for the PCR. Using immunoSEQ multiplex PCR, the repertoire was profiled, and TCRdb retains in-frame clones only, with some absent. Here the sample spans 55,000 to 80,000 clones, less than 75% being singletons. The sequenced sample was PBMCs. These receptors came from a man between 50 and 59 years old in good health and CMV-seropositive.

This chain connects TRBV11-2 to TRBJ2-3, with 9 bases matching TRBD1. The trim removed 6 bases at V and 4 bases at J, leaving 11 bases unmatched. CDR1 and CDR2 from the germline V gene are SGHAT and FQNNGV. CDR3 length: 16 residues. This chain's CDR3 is CASSPSGTGFPDTQYF. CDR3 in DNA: TGTGCCAGCAGTCCCTCCGGGACAGGGTTTCCAGATACGCAGTATTTT.

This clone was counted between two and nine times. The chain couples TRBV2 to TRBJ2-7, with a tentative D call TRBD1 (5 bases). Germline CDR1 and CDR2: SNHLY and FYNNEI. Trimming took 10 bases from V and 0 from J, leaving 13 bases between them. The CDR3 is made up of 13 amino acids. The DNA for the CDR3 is TGTGCCATCTTAAAAACAGGCTCCTACGAGCAGTACTTC. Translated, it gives CAILKTGSYEQYF.

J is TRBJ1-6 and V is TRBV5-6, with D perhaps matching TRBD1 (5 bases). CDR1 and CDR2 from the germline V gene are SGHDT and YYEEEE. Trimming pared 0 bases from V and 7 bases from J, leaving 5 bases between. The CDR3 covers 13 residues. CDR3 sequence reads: CASSLDRNSPLHF. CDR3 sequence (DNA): TGTGCCAGCAGCTTGGACAGGAATTCACCCCTCCACTTT.

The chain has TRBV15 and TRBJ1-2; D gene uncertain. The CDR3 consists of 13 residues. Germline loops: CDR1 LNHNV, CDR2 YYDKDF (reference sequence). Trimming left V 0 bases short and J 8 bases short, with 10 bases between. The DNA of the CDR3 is TGTGCCACCAGCAGAGATCTCGGAGGAGGCTACACCTTC. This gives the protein CATSRDLGGGYTF. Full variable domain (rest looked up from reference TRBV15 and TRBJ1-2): DAMVIQNPRYQVTQFGKPVTLSCSQTLNHNVMYWYQQKSSQAPKLLFHYYDKDFNNEADTPDNFQSRRPNTSFCFLDIRSPGLGDTAMYLCATSRDLGGGYTFGSGTRLTVV.

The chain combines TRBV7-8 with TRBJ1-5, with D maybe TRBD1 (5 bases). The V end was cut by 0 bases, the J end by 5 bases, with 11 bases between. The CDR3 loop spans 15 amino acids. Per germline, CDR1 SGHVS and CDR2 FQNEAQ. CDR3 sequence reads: CASSLAFRGDQPQHF. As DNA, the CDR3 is TGTGCCAGCAGCTTAGCTTTCCGGGGGGATCAGCCCCAGCATTTT.

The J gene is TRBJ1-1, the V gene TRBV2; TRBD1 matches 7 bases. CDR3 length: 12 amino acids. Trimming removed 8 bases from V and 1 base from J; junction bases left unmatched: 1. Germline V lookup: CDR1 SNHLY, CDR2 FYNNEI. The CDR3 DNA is TGTGCCAGCCGACAGGGGAACACTGAAGCTTTCTTT. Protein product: CASRQGNTEAFF.

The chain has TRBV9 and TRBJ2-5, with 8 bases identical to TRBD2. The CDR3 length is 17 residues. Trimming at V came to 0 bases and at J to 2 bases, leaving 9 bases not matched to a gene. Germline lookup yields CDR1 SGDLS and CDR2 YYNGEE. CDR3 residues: CASSVDSSGVSQETQYF. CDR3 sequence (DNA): TGTGCCAGCAGCGTAGATAGTAGCGGGGTATCTCAAGAGACCCAGTACTTC.

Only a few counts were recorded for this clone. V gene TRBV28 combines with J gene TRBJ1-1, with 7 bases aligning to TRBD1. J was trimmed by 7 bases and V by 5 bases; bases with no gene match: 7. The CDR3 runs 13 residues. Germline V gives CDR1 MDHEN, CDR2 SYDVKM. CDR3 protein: CASSPGQKVEAFF. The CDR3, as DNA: TGTGCCAGCAGTCCGGGACAGAAAGTTGAAGCTTTCTTT.

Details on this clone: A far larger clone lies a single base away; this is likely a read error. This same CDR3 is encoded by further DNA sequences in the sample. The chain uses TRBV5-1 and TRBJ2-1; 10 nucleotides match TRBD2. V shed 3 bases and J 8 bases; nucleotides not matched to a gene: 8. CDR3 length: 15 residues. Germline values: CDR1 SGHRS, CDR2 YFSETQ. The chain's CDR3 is CASSSGPAGGDEQFF. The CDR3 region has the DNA TGCGCCAGCAGCTCCGGACCAGCGGGAGGGGATGAGCAGTTCTTC.

CDR3 nucleotide sequence: TGTGCCAGCCTCCCCCGACAGGTCGGGAAAGATACGCAGTATTTT. As protein: CASLPRQVGKDTQYF. V and J are TRBV7-9 and TRBJ2-3; tentative D call: TRBD1 (6 bases). With 8 bases removed from V and 5 bases from J, the gap between germline ends came to 20 bases. Germline CDR1 and CDR2: SEHNR and FQNEAQ (reference sequence). The CDR3 totals 15 residues.